Following are 8 T cell receptor beta chains from one sample sequenced in a study of patients and donors after allogeneic stem cell transplantation. TCRdb ran MiXCR on the RT-PCR reads and lists one entry per CDR3 protein. Seen here are approximately 160,000 distinct CDR3 sequences, approximately 30% observed once, and the top ten hold roughly 3%. The sequenced material came from blood, either unsorted or a sorted T cell fraction (not recorded which). Source of these receptors: a human donor who was either an allogeneic HSCT recipient or a stem cell or donor lymphocyte infusion donor (not recorded which). It is not recorded whose cells these are; they may come from a transplant donor.

This chain uses TRBV15 with TRBJ1-1, with 7 bases identical to TRBD1. With 1 base clipped from V and 2 bases from J, the junction kept 16 bases outside the gene matches. Per the germline V gene, CDR1 is LNHNV and CDR2 is YYDKDF (reference sequence). This CDR3 region has 19 residues. The DNA for the CDR3 is TGTGCCACCAGCAGAGTGGTAGACAGGGACGTTCTTACTAACACTGAAGCTTTCTTT. Its protein is CATSRVVDRDVLTNTEAFF.

In its sample, this clonotype was seen many times. The J gene is TRBJ1-1, the V gene TRBV30, with no clear D. The V end lost 3 bases, the J end lost 6 bases, and 11 bases lay between the germline ends. Germline V gives CDR1 GTSNPN, CDR2 SVGIG (reference sequence). The CDR3 extends over 12 amino acids. CDR3 nucleotide sequence: TGTGCCTGGAGCCCTATCGGGGCTGAAGCTTTCTTT. Translating gives CAWSPIGAEAFF. The full variable domain, rest sourced from reference TRBV30 and TRBJ1-1, is SQTIHQWPATLVQPVGSPLSLECTVEGTSNPNLYWYRQAAGRGLQLLFYSVGIGQISSEVPQNLSASRPQDRQFILSSKKLLLSDSGFYLCAWSPIGAEAFFGQGTRLTVV.

The rearrangement joins TRBV27 to TRBJ1-1, with a weak D call TRBD1 (5 bases). The CDR3 is 16 residues long. CDR1 and CDR2 (germline): MNHEY, SMNVEV (reference sequence). With 1 base removed from V and 2 bases from J, the gap between germline ends came to 14 bases. The CDR3 DNA reads as TGTGCCAGCAGTTTATTAGCAGGGTGGAAAAACACTGAAGCTTTCTTT. It specifies CASSLLAGWKNTEAFF.

Details on this clonotype: With a much larger clone just one base away, this may be a read error. V is TRBV2 and J is TRBJ1-5; the D gene is possibly TRBD1 (6 bases). This CDR3 is 14 amino acids long. The V end lost 6 bases, the J end lost 0 bases, and 9 bases lay between the germline ends. The germline gives CDR1 SNHLY, CDR2 FYNNEI. This CDR3 is CASSQGFSNQPQHF. Written as DNA, the CDR3 is TGTGCCAGCAGCCAGGGGTTTAGCAATCAGCCCCAGCATTTT.

The J gene is TRBJ1-4, the V gene TRBV5-5; D gene unclear. The CDR3 is made up of 18 amino acids. V lost 0 bases to trimming and J lost 2 bases, with 17 bases between them. Germline V gene lookup returns CDR1 SGHKS and CDR2 YYEKEE (reference sequence). CDR3: CASSLVPQPAGTNEKLFF. In DNA form, the CDR3 reads TGTGCCAGCAGCTTGGTCCCTCAACCCGCGGGGACTAATGAAAAACTGTTTTTT.

This rearrangement joins TRBV5-4 to TRBJ2-1, with 8 positions matching TRBD1. The trim removed 5 bases at V and 9 bases at J, leaving 7 bases unmatched. The CDR3 totals 13 residues. The germline V gene encodes CDR1 SGHNT and CDR2 YYREEE (reference sequence). For the CDR3, the DNA is TGTGCCAGCAGTAGCGATACAGGGGGTGAGCAGTTCTTC. As protein: CASSSDTGGEQFF.

The chain combines TRBV7-9 with TRBJ2-3; 8 bases agree with TRBD1. The V and J ends lost 0 bases and 4 bases, in that order; junction bases with no gene match: 3. CDR3 length equals 15 residues. Germline CDR1 and CDR2: SEHNR and FQNEAQ (reference sequence). The CDR3 loop reads CASSLATGAPDTQYF. CDR3 sequence (DNA): TGTGCCAGCAGCTTAGCGACAGGGGCGCCAGATACGCAGTATTTT.

V usage is TRBV6-5 and J usage is TRBJ1-5; a possible D gene is TRBD1 (5 bases). V was cut by 3 bases and J by 6 bases, with 18 bases left in between. Germline lookup yields CDR1 MNHEY and CDR2 SVGAGI. This CDR3 region has 16 residues. DNA of the CDR3: TGTGCCAGCAGTTATGGGGGGTGGCAGGGAGGTCAGCCCCAGCATTTT. Translation gives CASSYGGWQGGQPQHF.